Shown below are 24 T cell receptor beta chains from a single sample sequenced in a study of blood T cell repertoires in COVID-19. The table came from immunoSEQ multiplex PCR; TCRdb's copy has only in-frame clones and leaves some out. Of roughly 49,000 clones listed, 83% are singletons. The sequenced sample was peripheral blood. Every receptor here comes from a man aged 35-49 years with acute or convalescent COVID-19.

The chain is built from TRBV5-1 and TRBJ1-4; no reliable D call. The CDR3 totals 15 residues. Germline V gene sequence: CDR1 SGHRS, CDR2 YFSETQ. V lost 6 bases to trimming and J lost 2 bases, with 14 bases between them. The CDR3 sequence is CASNTGGVTNEKLFF. DNA of the CDR3: TGCGCCAGCAACACCGGAGGCGTTACTAATGAAAAACTGTTTTTT.

The rearrangement links TRBV5-1 to TRBJ1-6, with a possible D match to TRBD1 (5 bases). V gave up 4 bases and J gave up 8 bases, with 13 bases separating them. From germline, CDR1 is SGHRS and CDR2 YFSETQ. This CDR3 comprises 14 residues. The CDR3 reads CASSPGDGDSPLHF. The CDR3 DNA is TGCGCCAGCAGCCCGGGGGACGGGGATTCACCCCTCCACTTT.

The J gene is TRBJ1-1, the V gene TRBV6-6; tentative D call: TRBD1 (6 bases). The CDR3 spans 16 residues. Trimming took off 5 bases at V and 3 bases at J, with 19 bases between the two ends. From germline, CDR1 is MNHNY and CDR2 SVGAGI (reference sequence). The CDR3 bases are TGTGCCAGCAGTCTACCCCCAACAGGGCCGGACACTGAAGCTTTCTTT. Translated, it gives CASSLPPTGPDTEAFF.

The rearrangement uses TRBV6-2 or TRBV6-3 and TRBJ2-3; 9 nucleotides agree with TRBD1. Germline CDR1 reads MNHEY; CDR2 reads SVGEGT. The CDR3 has 15 residues. V was clipped by 2 bases and J by 0 bases; unmatched bases: 0. CDR3 sequence reads: CASSYGTGSTDTQYF. The CDR3, as DNA: TGTGCCAGCAGTTACGGGACAGGGAGCACAGATACGCAGTATTTT.

The genes are TRBV5-1 and TRBJ1-1; D is uncertain. Germline values: CDR1 SGHRS, CDR2 YFSETQ. The CDR3 length is 16 residues. V lost 0 bases and J 2 bases, leaving 14 bases between the germline ends. In nucleotides, the CDR3 is TGCGCCAGCAGCTTGGAAGGCAGGAACTTAAACACTGAAGCTTTCTTT. It specifies CASSLEGRNLNTEAFF.

This rearrangement joins TRBV27 to TRBJ2-2; D might be TRBD1 (5 bases). This CDR3 comprises 15 residues. Trimming took off 6 bases at V and 7 bases at J, with 18 bases between the two ends. Germline CDR1 reads MNHEY; CDR2 reads SMNVEV (reference sequence). In nucleotides, the CDR3 is TGTGCCAGCAGAACTACAACAGGTTCCGTCGGGGAGCTGTTTTTT. Translation gives CASRTTTGSVGELFF.

The chain carries TRBV12-5 and TRBJ1-2; TRBD1 agrees at 9 bases. V lost 1 base, J lost 2 bases, and 26 bases stayed unmatched. CDR3 length: 23 residues. Germline assignment: CDR1 LGHNT and CDR2 FRNRAP. The CDR3 loop reads CASGLAQYTLNRDRVSFNYGYTF. The CDR3 DNA follows: TGTGCTAGTGGTTTGGCCCAATATACCCTTAACCGGGACAGGGTATCCTTCAACTATGGCTACACCTTC. The whole variable domain, remainder taken from reference TRBV12-5 and TRBJ1-2, is DARVTQTPRHKVTEMGQEVTMRCQPILGHNTVFWYRQTMMQGLELLAYFRNRAPLDDSGMPKDRFSAEMPDATLATLKIQPSEPRDSAVYFCASGLAQYTLNRDRVSFNYGYTFGSGTRLTVV.

The V and J genes are TRBV28 and TRBJ1-3, with 7 bases identical to TRBD1. The germline V gene encodes CDR1 MDHEN and CDR2 SYDVKM. This CDR3 comprises 15 residues. With V trimmed by 5 bases and J by 2 bases, 6 bases remained unmatched. DNA for the CDR3: TGTGCCAGCAGTATCAGGGGGACGGCTGGAAACACCATATATTTT. It codes for CASSIRGTAGNTIYF.

The rearrangement uses TRBV3-1 (or the pseudogene TRBV3-2) and TRBJ2-3, with 7 positions matching TRBD2. The germline CDR1 and CDR2 sequences are LGHDT and YNNKEL (reference sequence). Trimming removed 1 base from V and 4 bases from J; junction bases left unmatched: 5. This CDR3 is 15 amino acids long. The CDR3 nucleotides are TGTGCCAGCAGCCAAGGACTAGCTGATCCAGATACGCAGTATTTT. Its protein is CASSQGLADPDTQYF.

This sequence joins TRBV5-6 and TRBJ2-7; 10 bases are shared with TRBD1. This CDR3 comprises 15 residues. CDR1 is SGHDT and CDR2 is YYEEEE in the germline V gene. Trimming at V came to 5 bases and at J to 3 bases, leaving 8 bases not matched to a gene. CDR3 sequence (DNA): TGTGCCAGCAGGTACCGGGACAGGGGTTTCTACGAGCAGTACGTC. Its protein is CASRYRDRGFYEQYV.

This clone has only one observation. J is TRBJ2-2 and V is TRBV24-1; 8 nucleotides match TRBD2. The junction had 2 bases not matched to a gene; V was cut back by 6 bases and J by 3 bases. CDR3 length equals 14 residues. Germline V gives CDR1 KGHDR, CDR2 SFDVKD. CDR3 in amino acids: CATSTGLDTGELFF. CDR3 bases: TGTGCCACCAGTACGGGACTAGACACCGGGGAGCTGTTTTTT.

This sequence joins TRBV2 and TRBJ1-1, with 7 bases identical to TRBD1. V shed 9 bases, J shed 1 base, and the junction held 5 bases outside the gene matches. This CDR3 is 13 amino acids long. Germline CDR1 is SNHLY and CDR2 is FYNNEI. The CDR3 is CASARDRNTEAFF. The DNA of the CDR3 is TGTGCCAGTGCCCGGGACAGGAACACTGAAGCTTTCTTT. Filled out from reference TRBV2 and TRBJ1-1, the complete variable domain reads EPEVTQTPSHQVTQMGQEVILRCVPISNHLYFYWYRQILGQKVEFLVSFYNNEISEKSEIFDDQFSVERPDGSNFTLKIRSTKLEDSAMYFCASARDRNTEAFFGQGTRLTVV.

V is TRBV6-6 and J is TRBJ1-5, with a possible D match to TRBD1 (6 bases). The length of the CDR3 is 15 residues. Germline CDR1 is MNHNY and CDR2 is SVGAGI (reference sequence). Trimming took 1 base from V and 7 from J, leaving 14 bases between them. The CDR3 nucleotides are TGTGCCAGCAGTTACTTATCAGGGGCATACCAGCCCCAGCATTTT. It encodes CASSYLSGAYQPQHF.

The genes are TRBV3-1 (or the pseudogene TRBV3-2) and TRBJ2-3; 10 bases are shared with TRBD2. Trimming took 4 bases from V and 6 from J; bases not matched to a gene: 7. Germline CDR1 is LGHDT and CDR2 is YNNKEL (reference sequence). CDR3 length: 15 amino acids. The CDR3 region is CASSRGLAVLDTQYF. The CDR3 coding sequence is TGTGCCAGCAGCCGTGGACTAGCGGTACTCGATACGCAGTATTTT.

The chain couples TRBV3-1 (or the pseudogene TRBV3-2) to TRBJ2-4, with 9 nucleotides matching TRBD1. V trimming: 2 bases; J trimming: 14 bases; junction bases outside the gene matches: 4. The V gene's germline CDR1 is LGHDT and CDR2 YNNKEL (reference sequence). The CDR3 sequence is 12 residues long. CDR3 sequence reads: CASSQWTGVKYF. As DNA, the CDR3 is TGTGCCAGCAGCCAATGGACAGGGGTGAAGTACTTC.

For the CDR3, the DNA is TGCGCCAGCAGCCGCGACAGGGAGCTGTTTTTT. Protein product: CASSRDRELFF. The chain couples TRBV5-1 to TRBJ2-2, with D uncertain. The V gene lost 4 bases and the J gene lost 9 bases, with 7 bases spanning the gap. The length of the CDR3 is 11 residues. Germline CDR1 and CDR2: SGHRS and YFSETQ.

The chain carries TRBV5-1 and TRBJ1-5, with TRBD1 matching over 7 bases. CDR3 size: 14 residues. Germline-derived CDR1 and CDR2 are SGHRS and YFSETQ. V lost 3 bases and J lost 5; bases outside the gene matches: 5. The CDR3 region has the DNA TGCGCCAGCAGCTACGGGACAGCCGATCAGCCCCAGCATTTT. Translating gives CASSYGTADQPQHF.

The chain couples TRBV2 to TRBJ1-3; D remains ambiguous. Between the trimmed V and J ends, which lost 8 bases and 0 bases, there was a span of 17 bases. Germline loops: CDR1 SNHLY, CDR2 FYNNEI. The CDR3 is made up of 16 amino acids. CDR3 DNA: TGTGCCAGCTCGCGGATTTCCCATAGCTCTGGAAACACCATATATTTT. This sequence encodes CASSRISHSSGNTIYF.

This rearrangement joins TRBV6-2 or TRBV6-3 to TRBJ2-1; TRBD2 agrees at 8 bases. The V gene end was trimmed by 5 bases and the J gene end by 0 bases; junction bases not matched to a gene: 3. CDR1 is MNHEY and CDR2 is SVGEGT in the germline V gene. The CDR3 has 15 residues. This CDR3 is CASSKRGGSYNEQFF. CDR3 nucleotide sequence: TGTGCCAGCAGTAAACGGGGGGGCTCCTACAATGAGCAGTTCTTC.

The chain employs TRBV5-5 and TRBJ1-5; 7 bases map to TRBD1. V trimming: 2 bases; J trimming: 3 bases; junction bases outside the gene matches: 5. The CDR3 has 15 residues. Germline values: CDR1 SGHKS, CDR2 YYEKEE (reference sequence). CDR3 protein: CASSFLTGHNQPQHF. CDR3 sequence (DNA): TGTGCCAGCAGCTTTTTGACAGGGCACAATCAGCCCCAGCATTTT.

V gene TRBV19 combines with J gene TRBJ2-1, with a weak D call TRBD2 (5 bases). Trimming took 1 base from V and 1 from J, leaving 14 bases between them. CDR1 is LNHDA, CDR2 SQIVND, per germline (reference sequence). CDR3 length equals 17 residues. CDR3 nucleotide sequence: TGTGCCAGTAGTATAGGAGGAGGAGGATGGTCCTACAATGAGCAGTTCTTC. Amino acid sequence: CASSIGGGGWSYNEQFF.

The V gene is TRBV18, the J gene TRBJ1-6; possible D gene TRBD1, 5 bases. With 3 bases removed from V and 11 bases from J, the gap between germline ends came to 14 bases. The CDR3 runs to 14 residues. Germline-derived CDR1 and CDR2 are KGHSH and LQKENI. This CDR3 is CASSPIGGEPPLHF. CDR3 DNA: TGTGCCAGCTCACCTATCGGGGGTGAACCACCCCTCCACTTT.

Only one count was recorded for this clone. V gene TRBV5-1 combines with J gene TRBJ2-1, with 7 bases that match TRBD1. V shed 0 bases, J shed 8 bases, and the junction held 2 bases outside the gene matches. The CDR3 is 13 amino acids. CDR1 SGHRS and CDR2 YFSETQ come from the germline V gene. The CDR3 bases are TGCGCCAGCAGCTTGGAGGGGGCCTATGAGCAGTTCTTC. The encoded protein is CASSLEGAYEQFF. Based on the CDR3 plus reference TRBV5-1 and TRBJ2-1, the full variable domain is KAGVTQTPRYLIKTRGQQVTLSCSPISGHRSVSWYQQTPGQGLQFLFEYFSETQRNKGNFPGRFSGRQFSNSRSEMNVSTLELGDSALYLCASSLEGAYEQFFGPGTRLTVL.

This sequence joins TRBV10-3 and TRBJ2-7; D possibly corresponds to TRBD2 (6 bases). The V end lost 6 bases, the J end lost 3 bases, and 12 bases lay between the germline ends. This CDR3 has 13 amino acids. In germline, CDR1 is ENHRY, CDR2 SYGVKD. As DNA, the CDR3 is TGTGCCATCAGCACCTCCGGGGGCTACGAGCAGTACTTC. Amino acids: CAISTSGGYEQYF.